This is a list of T cell receptor beta chains from one sample in a study of blood T cells in healthy people across ages. TCRdb passed the 5' RACE reads through MiXCR, listing each CDR3 protein once. The profile shows about a million distinct CDR3 sequences, 35% to 40% of them singletons. Sequencing used blood. These receptors all stem from a man between 18 and 29 years old in good health. CDR3s include the opening cysteine and the closing phenylalanine or tryptophan. D genes are given only for firm matches. The size field is filled for only some rows; it gives once, few, many or a size class.

TRBV4-2,TRBJ2-1,.,.,TGTGCCAGCAGCCAAGATCTTATAGGGGGAGGGGCATATTACAATGAGCAGTTCTTC,CASSQDLIGGGAYYNEQFF
TRBV29-1,TRBJ2-7,.,.,TGCAGCGTTGAAGTGGGCCCGGGGTCCGAGCAGTACTTC,CSVEVGPGSEQYF
TRBV4-1,TRBJ2-1,.,.,TGCACCAGCAGCCAAGCAGTGGGACGCTACAATGAGCAGTTCTTC,CTSSQAVGRYNEQFF
TRBV4-3,TRBJ2-7,.,few,TGCGCCAGCAGCCAAGTTGCCGCGGGGCGATCCTACAATGAGCAGTACTTC,CASSQVAAGRSYNEQYF
TRBV15,TRBJ1-5,.,.,TGTGCCACCAGCATCGACGGAAATCAGCCCCAGCATTTT,CATSIDGNQPQHF
TRBV28,TRBJ1-2,.,few,TGTGCCAGCAGCCCTCTAGAGGAGCTTAACTATGGCTACACCTTC,CASSPLEELNYGYTF
TRBV4-3,TRBJ2-1,TRBD1,.,TGCACCAGCAGCCGGTACAGGGGTAATGAGCAGTTCTTC,CTSSRYRGNEQFF
TRBV7-8,TRBJ2-3,TRBD2,.,TGTGCCAGCAGTCCCCTAGCGGCCCCCACAGATACGCAGTATTTT,CASSPLAAPTDTQYF
TRBV4-3,TRBJ2-3,.,.,TGCGTCAGCAGCCAACAGGGCAGTGGGGCAGATACGCAGTATTTT,CVSSQQGSGADTQYF
TRBV25-1,TRBJ1-6,.,.,TGTGCCAGCAGTGGATCCGCCGGGACCTCACCCCTCCACTTT,CASSGSAGTSPLHF
TRBV6-5,TRBJ1-2,.,.,TGTGCCAGCAGTTACTCGATAAGATCTAGAGGCTACACCTTC,CASSYSIRSRGYTF
TRBV7-9,TRBJ1-5,.,few,TGTGCCAGCAGCTTGACAGATCGCAATCAGCCCCAGCATTTT,CASSLTDRNQPQHF
TRBV5-6,TRBJ1-2,.,.,TGTGCCAGCAGCCTTCAAAGGGGGAACAGCTATGGCTACACCTTC,CASSLQRGNSYGYTF
TRBV2,TRBJ1-2,.,few,TGTGCCAGCGATAACCGATTCTACACCTTC,CASDNRFYTF
TRBV2,TRBJ1-5,.,.,TGTGCCAGCAGTGAATGGGTACAGGGCGATAGCAATCAGCCCCAGCATTTT,CASSEWVQGDSNQPQHF
TRBV6-2/TRBV6-3,TRBJ1-2,.,.,TGTGCCAGCAGATCCTCGTCAGGCGGCTATGGCTACACCTTC,CASRSSSGGYGYTF
TRBV5-6,TRBJ1-4,TRBD1,few,TGTGCCAGCAGCACCCGGGACAGCGAAAAACTGTTTTTT,CASSTRDSEKLFF
TRBV27,TRBJ2-1,.,.,TGTGCCAGCAGTTTACCCCCCGGGCCACGTACAAATGAGCAGTTCTTC,CASSLPPGPRTNEQFF
TRBV5-8,TRBJ2-3,TRBD2,.,TGTGCCAGCAGCTTGGGTATAGCGGGGATGGGGACAGATACGCAGTATTTT,CASSLGIAGMGTDTQYF
TRBV3-1,TRBJ2-5,.,.,TGTGCCAGCAGCCAAGATCCGGCCAGGCAAGAGACCCAGTACTTC,CASSQDPARQETQYF
TRBV7-2,TRBJ1-1,.,.,TGTGCCAGCACCACAGTTACTGAAGCTTTCTTT,CASTTVTEAFF
TRBV4-3,TRBJ1-5,.,few,TGCGCCAGCAGCCAAGAGGTGGGGAATAGCAATCAGCCCCAGCATTTT,CASSQEVGNSNQPQHF
TRBV3-1,TRBJ1-1,.,.,TGTGCCAGCAGCCAAATCACGGGTGAAACTGAAGCTTTCTTT,CASSQITGETEAFF
TRBV5-1,TRBJ1-5,.,.,TGCGCCAGCAGCTTGGCCGGGAGTCAGCCCCAGCATTTT,CASSLAGSQPQHF
TRBV7-2,TRBJ1-1,.,.,TGTGCCAGCAGGGACCTTTGGGACACCCTAGAAGCTTTCTTT,CASRDLWDTLEAFF
TRBV9,TRBJ1-2,.,.,TGTGCCAGCAGCGGAGCAGGGTTCTATGGCTACACCTTC,CASSGAGFYGYTF
TRBV6-2/TRBV6-3,TRBJ1-1,.,.,TGTGCCAGCAGTTACTCGAAGGGCGCTTCGAACACTGAAGCTTTCTTT,CASSYSKGASNTEAFF
TRBV27,TRBJ2-3,TRBD2,many,TGTGCCAGCAGTCACTCGTGGACTAGCGGGGCTGGAGATACGCAGTATTTT,CASSHSWTSGAGDTQYF
TRBV20-1,TRBJ1-2,.,.,TGCAGTGCTACTATTAGGGGCCCGCGGGGCTACACCTTC,CSATIRGPRGYTF
TRBV5-1,TRBJ2-1,.,.,TGCGCCAGCAGCTTTGTGGCGGAAAGCTCCTACAATGAGCAGTTCTTC,CASSFVAESSYNEQFF
TRBV25-1,TRBJ2-5,.,.,TGTGCCAGCAGTGAATGGGGACAAGAGACCCAGTACTTC,CASSEWGQETQYF
TRBV29-1,TRBJ1-1,TRBD1,.,TGCAGCGAGTTGACAGGGGGGACTGAAGCTTTCTTT,CSELTGGTEAFF
TRBV2,TRBJ1-2,TRBD1,.,TGTGCCAGCAGAGAACAGGGGCGATATGGCTACACCTTC,CASREQGRYGYTF
TRBV2,TRBJ2-3,TRBD2,.,TGTGCCAACAGTGTCCAACTAGCGGGGGGCATACTCACAGATACGCAGTATTTT,CANSVQLAGGILTDTQYF
TRBV10-3,TRBJ2-7,TRBD2,.,TGTGCCATCGGGGGGGCCTACGAGCAGTACTTC,CAIGGAYEQYF
TRBV28,TRBJ2-1,.,.,TGTGCCAGCTCGTCCGTGGGTGAGCAGTTCTTC,CASSSVGEQFF
TRBV4-3,TRBJ2-6,.,few,TGCGCCAGCAGCCACGACTGGGGGGCCAACGTCCTGACTTTC,CASSHDWGANVLTF
TRBV4-1,TRBJ1-2,TRBD1,.,TGCGCCAGCAGCCAAGAAATGAGACAGGGTAGCTATGGCTACACCTTC,CASSQEMRQGSYGYTF
TRBV5-1,TRBJ1-1,.,.,TGCGCCAGCAGCTTCACAGGGCCCCCGGACGCTTTCTTT,CASSFTGPPDAFF
TRBV7-9,TRBJ2-7,TRBD1,.,TGTGCCAGCAGCCCCGGACAGGGGCGAACCTACGAGCAGTACTTC,CASSPGQGRTYEQYF
TRBV6-6,TRBJ2-1,.,few,TGTGCCAGCAGTTCCTCGCACCCGAGATACAATGAGCAGTTCTTC,CASSSSHPRYNEQFF
TRBV5-5,TRBJ1-1,.,.,TGTGCCAGCAGCGGAGGGACCTCTTTAAACACTGAAGCTTTCTTT,CASSGGTSLNTEAFF
TRBV12-3/TRBV12-4,TRBJ2-1,TRBD1,few,TGTGCCAGCAGAGCCGGGACAGGGGTCGCCTATGAGCAGTTCTTC,CASRAGTGVAYEQFF
TRBV10-3,TRBJ2-3,TRBD1,many,TGTGCCATCAGTGTCACAGGGGTGGGCACAGATACGCAGTATTTT,CAISVTGVGTDTQYF
TRBV7-2,TRBJ1-4,.,.,TGTGCCAGCAGCGATATTTCCGAATGGAGGGAAAAACTGTTTTTT,CASSDISEWREKLFF
TRBV29-1,TRBJ2-7,.,.,TGCAGCGCCGGCCCTACACAGGGCTACGAGCAGTACTTC,CSAGPTQGYEQYF
TRBV6-1,TRBJ1-5,TRBD1,.,TGTGCCAGCAGAGGGACAGGGGGGGAAGGTCAGCCCCAGCATTTT,CASRGTGGEGQPQHF
TRBV13,TRBJ1-4,.,.,TGTGCCAGCAGCTTAAAACAGACGGGAAAACTGTTTTTT,CASSLKQTGKLFF
TRBV7-2,TRBJ1-2,TRBD1,.,TGTGCCAGCAGTCCTAACCCCCGACAGGGAGGAAAATATGGCTACACCTTC,CASSPNPRQGGKYGYTF
TRBV7-8,TRBJ1-1,TRBD1,.,TGTGCCAGCAGCTTACGACGGGACAGGGGGGCTGAAGCTTTCTTT,CASSLRRDRGAEAFF
TRBV4-1,TRBJ2-3,.,.,TGCGCCAGCAGCCAAGCCCGGGCGGGGCCTAGCACAGATACGCAGTATTTT,CASSQARAGPSTDTQYF
TRBV11-1,TRBJ2-7,.,.,TGTGCCAGCAGCCACTCTCCCCCCAACCGGGGATTGAATGAGCAGTACTTC,CASSHSPPNRGLNEQYF